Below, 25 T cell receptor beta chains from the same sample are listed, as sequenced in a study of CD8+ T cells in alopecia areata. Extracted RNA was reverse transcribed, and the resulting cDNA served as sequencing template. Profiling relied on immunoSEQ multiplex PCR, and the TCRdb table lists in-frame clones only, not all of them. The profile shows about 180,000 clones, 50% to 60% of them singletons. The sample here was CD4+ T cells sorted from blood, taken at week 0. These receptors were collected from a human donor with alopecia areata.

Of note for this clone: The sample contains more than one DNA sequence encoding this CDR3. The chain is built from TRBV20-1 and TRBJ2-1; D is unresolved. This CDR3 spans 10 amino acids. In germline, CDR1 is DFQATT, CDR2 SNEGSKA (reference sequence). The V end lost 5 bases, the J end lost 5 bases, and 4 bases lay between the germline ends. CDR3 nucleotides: TGCAGTGCTCGGGACAATGAGCAGTTCTTC. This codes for CSARDNEQFF.

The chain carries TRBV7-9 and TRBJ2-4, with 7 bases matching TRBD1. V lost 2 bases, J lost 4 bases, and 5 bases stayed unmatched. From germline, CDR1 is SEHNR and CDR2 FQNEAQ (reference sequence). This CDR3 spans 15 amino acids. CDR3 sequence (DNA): TGTGCCAGCAGCTTAATACAGGGGCCGAAAAACATTCAGTACTTC. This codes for CASSLIQGPKNIQYF.

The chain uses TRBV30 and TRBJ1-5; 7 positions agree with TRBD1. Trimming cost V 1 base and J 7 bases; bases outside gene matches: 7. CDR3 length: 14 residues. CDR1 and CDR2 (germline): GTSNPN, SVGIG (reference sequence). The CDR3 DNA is TGTGCCTGGAGTGGGGGCAGGGGGGAACAGCCCCAGCATTTT. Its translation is CAWSGGRGEQPQHF.

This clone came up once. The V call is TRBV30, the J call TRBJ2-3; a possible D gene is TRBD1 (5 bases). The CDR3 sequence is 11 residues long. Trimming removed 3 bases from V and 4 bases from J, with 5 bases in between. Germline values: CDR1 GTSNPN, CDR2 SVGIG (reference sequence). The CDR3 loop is CAWSRADTQYF. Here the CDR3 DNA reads TGTGCCTGGAGCAGGGCAGATACGCAGTATTTT.

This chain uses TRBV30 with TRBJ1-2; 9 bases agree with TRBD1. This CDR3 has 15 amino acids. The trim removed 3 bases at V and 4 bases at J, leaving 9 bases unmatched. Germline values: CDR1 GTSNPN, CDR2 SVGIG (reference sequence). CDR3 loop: CAWSLTGGGIYGYTF. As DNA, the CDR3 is TGTGCCTGGAGCCTTACAGGGGGCGGAATCTATGGCTACACCTTC.

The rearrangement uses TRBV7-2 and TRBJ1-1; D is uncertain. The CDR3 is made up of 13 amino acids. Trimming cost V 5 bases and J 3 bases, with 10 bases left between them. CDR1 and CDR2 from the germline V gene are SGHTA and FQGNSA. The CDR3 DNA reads TGTGCCAGCAGCAAAGAGATGGACACTGAAGCTTTCTTT. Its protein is CASSKEMDTEAFF.

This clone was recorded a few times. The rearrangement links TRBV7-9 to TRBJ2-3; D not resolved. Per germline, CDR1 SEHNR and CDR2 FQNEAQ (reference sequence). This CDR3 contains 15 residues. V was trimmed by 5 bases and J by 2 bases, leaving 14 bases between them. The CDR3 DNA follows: TGTGCCAGCAGCCTGAGGCGCAACCCCACAGATACGCAGTATTTT. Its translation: CASSLRRNPTDTQYF. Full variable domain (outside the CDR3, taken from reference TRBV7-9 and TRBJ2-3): DTGVSQNPRHKITKRGQNVTFRCDPISEHNRLYWYRQTLGQGPEFLTYFQNEAQLEKSRLLSDRFSAERPKGSFSTLEIQRTEQGDSAMYLCASSLRRNPTDTQYFGPGTRLTVL.

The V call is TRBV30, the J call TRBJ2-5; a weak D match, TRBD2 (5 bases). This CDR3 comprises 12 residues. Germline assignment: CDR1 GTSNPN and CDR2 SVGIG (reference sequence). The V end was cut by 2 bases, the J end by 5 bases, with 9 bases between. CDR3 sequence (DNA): TGTGCCTGGAGTCCTCCGGGGGAGACCCAGTACTTC. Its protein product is CAWSPPGETQYF. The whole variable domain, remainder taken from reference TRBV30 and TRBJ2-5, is SQTIHQWPATLVQPVGSPLSLECTVEGTSNPNLYWYRQAAGRGLQLLFYSVGIGQISSEVPQNLSASRPQDRQFILSSKKLLLSDSGFYLCAWSPPGETQYFGPGTRLLVL.

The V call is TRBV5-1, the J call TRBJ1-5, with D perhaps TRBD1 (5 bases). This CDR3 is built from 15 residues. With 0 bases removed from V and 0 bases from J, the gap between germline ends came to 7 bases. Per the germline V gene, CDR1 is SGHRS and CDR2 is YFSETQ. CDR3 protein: CASSLGGDSNQPQHF. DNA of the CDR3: TGCGCCAGCAGCTTGGGAGGGGATAGCAATCAGCCCCAGCATTTT.

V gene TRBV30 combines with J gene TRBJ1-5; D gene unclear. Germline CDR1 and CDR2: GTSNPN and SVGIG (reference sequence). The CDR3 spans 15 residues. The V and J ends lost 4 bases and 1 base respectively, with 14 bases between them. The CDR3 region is CAWTHGVTSNQPQHF. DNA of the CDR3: TGTGCCTGGACCCATGGGGTGACAAGCAATCAGCCCCAGCATTTT.

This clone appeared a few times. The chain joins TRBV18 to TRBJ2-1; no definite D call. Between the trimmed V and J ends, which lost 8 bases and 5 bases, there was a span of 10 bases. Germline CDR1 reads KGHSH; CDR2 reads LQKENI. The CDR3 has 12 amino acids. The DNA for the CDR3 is TGTGCCAGCGCTTCATTACACAATGAGCAGTTCTTC. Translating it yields CASASLHNEQFF.

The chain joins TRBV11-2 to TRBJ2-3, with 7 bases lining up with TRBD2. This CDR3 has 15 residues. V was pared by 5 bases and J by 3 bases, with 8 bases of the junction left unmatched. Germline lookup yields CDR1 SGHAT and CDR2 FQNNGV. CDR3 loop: CASSAWGGETDTQYF. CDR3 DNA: TGTGCCAGCAGCGCCTGGGGGGGGGAGACAGATACGCAGTATTTT.

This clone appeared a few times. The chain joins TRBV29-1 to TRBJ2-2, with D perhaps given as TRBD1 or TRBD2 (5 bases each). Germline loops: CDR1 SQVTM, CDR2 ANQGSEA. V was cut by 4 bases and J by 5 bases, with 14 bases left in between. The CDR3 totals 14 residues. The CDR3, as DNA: TGCAGCGTTGTGGGACCGGGTGGGACCGGGGAGCTGTTTTTT. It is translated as CSVVGPGGTGELFF.

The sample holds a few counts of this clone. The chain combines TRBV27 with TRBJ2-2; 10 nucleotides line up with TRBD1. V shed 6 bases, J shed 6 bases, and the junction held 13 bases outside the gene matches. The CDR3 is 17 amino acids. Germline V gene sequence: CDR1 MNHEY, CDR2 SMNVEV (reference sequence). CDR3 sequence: CASSDKPGQGWAGELFF. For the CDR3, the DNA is TGTGCCAGCAGCGACAAACCGGGACAGGGGTGGGCCGGGGAGCTGTTTTTT.

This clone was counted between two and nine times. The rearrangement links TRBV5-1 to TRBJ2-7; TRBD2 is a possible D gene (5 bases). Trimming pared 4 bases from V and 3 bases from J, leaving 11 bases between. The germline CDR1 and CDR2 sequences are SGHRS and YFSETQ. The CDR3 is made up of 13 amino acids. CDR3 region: CASSTKDFYEQYF. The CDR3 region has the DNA TGCGCCAGCAGCACCAAGGACTTCTACGAGCAGTACTTC. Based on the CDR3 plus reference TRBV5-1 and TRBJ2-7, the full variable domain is KAGVTQTPRYLIKTRGQQVTLSCSPISGHRSVSWYQQTPGQGLQFLFEYFSETQRNKGNFPGRFSGRQFSNSRSEMNVSTLELGDSALYLCASSTKDFYEQYFGPGTRLTVT.

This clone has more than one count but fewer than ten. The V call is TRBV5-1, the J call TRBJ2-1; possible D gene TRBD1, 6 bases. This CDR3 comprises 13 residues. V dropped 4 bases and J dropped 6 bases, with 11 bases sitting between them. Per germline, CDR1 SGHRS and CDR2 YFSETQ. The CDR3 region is CASSPDSGNEQFF. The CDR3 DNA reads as TGCGCCAGCAGCCCGGACAGCGGCAATGAGCAGTTCTTC.

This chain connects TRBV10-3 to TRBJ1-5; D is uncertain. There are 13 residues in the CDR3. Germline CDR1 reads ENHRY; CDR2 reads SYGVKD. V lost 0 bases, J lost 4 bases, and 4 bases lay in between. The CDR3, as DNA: TGTGCCATCAGTGAGTCGAGGAATCAGCCCCAGCATTTT. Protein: CAISESRNQPQHF.

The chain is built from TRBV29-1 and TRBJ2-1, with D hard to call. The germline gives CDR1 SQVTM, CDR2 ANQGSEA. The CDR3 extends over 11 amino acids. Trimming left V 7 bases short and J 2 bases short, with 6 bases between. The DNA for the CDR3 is TGCAGCGGTACCGCCTACAATGAGCAGTTCTTC. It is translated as CSGTAYNEQFF.

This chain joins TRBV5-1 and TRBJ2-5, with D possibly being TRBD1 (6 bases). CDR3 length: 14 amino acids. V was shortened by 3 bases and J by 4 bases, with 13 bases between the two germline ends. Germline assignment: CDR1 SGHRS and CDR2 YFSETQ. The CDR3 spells CASSWGPTGETQYF. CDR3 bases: TGCGCCAGCAGCTGGGGTCCGACAGGAGAGACCCAGTACTTC.

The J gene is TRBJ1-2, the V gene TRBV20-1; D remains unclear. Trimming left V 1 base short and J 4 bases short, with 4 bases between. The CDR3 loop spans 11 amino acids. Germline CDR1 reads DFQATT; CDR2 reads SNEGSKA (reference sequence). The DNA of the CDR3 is TGCAGTGCTAGAGTTCCCTATGGCTACACCTTC. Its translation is CSARVPYGYTF.

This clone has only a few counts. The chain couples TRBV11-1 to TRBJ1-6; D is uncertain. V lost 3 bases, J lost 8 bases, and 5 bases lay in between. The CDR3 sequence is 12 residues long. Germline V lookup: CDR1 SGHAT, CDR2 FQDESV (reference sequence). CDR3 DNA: TGTGCCAGCAGCTTCAGCGATTCACCCCTCCACTTT. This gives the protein CASSFSDSPLHF.

CDR3 nucleotides: TGTGCCAGCAGCTCCGGGACCTACGAGCAGTACTTC. Its protein is CASSSGTYEQYF. The rearrangement joins TRBV7-9 to TRBJ2-7, with a tentative D call TRBD2 (5 bases). The V gene's germline CDR1 is SEHNR and CDR2 FQNEAQ (reference sequence). V lost 4 bases to trimming and J lost 2 bases, with 6 bases between them. This CDR3 contains 12 residues.

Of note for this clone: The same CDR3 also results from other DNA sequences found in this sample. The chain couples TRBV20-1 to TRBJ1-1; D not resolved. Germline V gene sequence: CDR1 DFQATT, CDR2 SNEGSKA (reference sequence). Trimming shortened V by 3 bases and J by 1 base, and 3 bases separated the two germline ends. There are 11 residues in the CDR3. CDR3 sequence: CSASGNTEAFF. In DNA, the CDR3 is TGCAGTGCTAGTGGGAACACTGAAGCTTTCTTT.

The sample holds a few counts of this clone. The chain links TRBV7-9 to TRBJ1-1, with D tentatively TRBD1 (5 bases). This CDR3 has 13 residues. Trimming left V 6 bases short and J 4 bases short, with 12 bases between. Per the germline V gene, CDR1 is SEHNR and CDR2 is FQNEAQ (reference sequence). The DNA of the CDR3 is TGTGCCAGCAGGCCCCAGGGATTCACTGAAGCTTTCTTT. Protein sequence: CASRPQGFTEAFF.

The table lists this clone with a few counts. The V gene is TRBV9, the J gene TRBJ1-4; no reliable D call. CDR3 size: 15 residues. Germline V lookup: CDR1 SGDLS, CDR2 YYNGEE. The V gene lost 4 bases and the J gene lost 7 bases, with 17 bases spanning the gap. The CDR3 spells CASSLNRHAGEKLFF. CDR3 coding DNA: TGTGCCAGCAGCCTTAATCGACACGCTGGTGAAAAACTGTTTTTT.